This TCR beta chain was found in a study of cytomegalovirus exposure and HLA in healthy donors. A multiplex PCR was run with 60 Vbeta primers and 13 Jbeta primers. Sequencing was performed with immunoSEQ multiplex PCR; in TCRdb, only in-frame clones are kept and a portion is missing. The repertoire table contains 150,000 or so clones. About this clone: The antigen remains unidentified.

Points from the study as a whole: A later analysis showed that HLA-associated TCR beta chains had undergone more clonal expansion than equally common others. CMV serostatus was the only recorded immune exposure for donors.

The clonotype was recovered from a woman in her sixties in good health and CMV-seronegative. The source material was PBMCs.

The CDR3 DNA follows: TGCGCCAGCAGCGCGGGGACTAGCGGCCTTGGGACGTACAATGAGCAGTTCTTC. It encodes CASSAGTSGLGTYNEQFF. The chain combines TRBV5-1 with TRBJ2-1; TRBD2 matches at 11 bases. The CDR3 extends over 18 amino acids. V dropped 4 bases and J dropped 4; count of bases not matched to a gene: 13. The germline V gene encodes CDR1 SGHRS and CDR2 YFSETQ.